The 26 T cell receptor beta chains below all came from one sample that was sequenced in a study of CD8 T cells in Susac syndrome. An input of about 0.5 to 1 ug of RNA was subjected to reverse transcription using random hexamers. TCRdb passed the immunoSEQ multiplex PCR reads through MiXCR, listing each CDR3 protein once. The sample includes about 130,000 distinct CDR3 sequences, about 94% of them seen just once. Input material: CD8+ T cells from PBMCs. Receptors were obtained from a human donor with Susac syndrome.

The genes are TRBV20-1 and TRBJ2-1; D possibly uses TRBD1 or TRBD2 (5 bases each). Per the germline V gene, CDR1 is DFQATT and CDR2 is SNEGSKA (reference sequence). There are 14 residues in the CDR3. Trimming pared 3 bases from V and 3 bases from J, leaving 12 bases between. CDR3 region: CSARMLGVYNEQFF. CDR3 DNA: TGCAGTGCTAGGATGCTGGGGGTCTACAATGAGCAGTTCTTC.

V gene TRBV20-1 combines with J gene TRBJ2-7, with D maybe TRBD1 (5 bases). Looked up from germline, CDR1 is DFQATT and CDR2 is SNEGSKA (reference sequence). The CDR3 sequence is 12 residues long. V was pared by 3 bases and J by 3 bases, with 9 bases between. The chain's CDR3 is CSARDTDYEQYF. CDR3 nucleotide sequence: TGCAGTGCTAGGGACACCGACTACGAGCAGTACTTC.

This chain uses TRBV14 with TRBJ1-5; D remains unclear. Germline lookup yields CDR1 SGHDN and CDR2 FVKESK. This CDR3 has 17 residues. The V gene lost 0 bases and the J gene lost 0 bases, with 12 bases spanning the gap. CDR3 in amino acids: CASSQDGQKNSNQPQHF. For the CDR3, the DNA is TGTGCCAGCAGCCAAGATGGGCAGAAGAATAGCAATCAGCCCCAGCATTTT.

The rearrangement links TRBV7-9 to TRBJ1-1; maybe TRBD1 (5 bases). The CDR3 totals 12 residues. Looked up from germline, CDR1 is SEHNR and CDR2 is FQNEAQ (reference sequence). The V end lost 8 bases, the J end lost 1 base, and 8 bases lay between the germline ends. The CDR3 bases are TGTGCCAGCGTGGGGGGGAACACTGAAGCTTTCTTT. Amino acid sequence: CASVGGNTEAFF.

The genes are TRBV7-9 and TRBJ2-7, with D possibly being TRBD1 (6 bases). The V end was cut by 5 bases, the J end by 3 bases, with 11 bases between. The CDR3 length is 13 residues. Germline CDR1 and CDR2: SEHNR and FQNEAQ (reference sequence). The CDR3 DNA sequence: TGTGCCAGCAGCGGCAGGGGCGACTACGAGCAGTACTTC. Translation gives CASSGRGDYEQYF.

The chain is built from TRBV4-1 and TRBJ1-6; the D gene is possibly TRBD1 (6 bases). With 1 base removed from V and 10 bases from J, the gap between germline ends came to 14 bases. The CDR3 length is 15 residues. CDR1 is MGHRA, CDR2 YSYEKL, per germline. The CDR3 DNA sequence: TGCGCCAGCAGCCAAGGACGGTCCCAGGGGTCACCCCTCCACTTT. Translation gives CASSQGRSQGSPLHF.

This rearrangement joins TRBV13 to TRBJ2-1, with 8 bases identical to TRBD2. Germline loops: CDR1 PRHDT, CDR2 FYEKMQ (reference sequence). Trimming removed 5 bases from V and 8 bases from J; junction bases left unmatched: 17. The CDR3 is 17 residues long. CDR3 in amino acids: CASSNRYAGRALDEQFF. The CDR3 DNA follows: TGTGCCAGCAGCAACAGATATGCCGGGAGGGCGTTGGATGAGCAGTTCTTC.

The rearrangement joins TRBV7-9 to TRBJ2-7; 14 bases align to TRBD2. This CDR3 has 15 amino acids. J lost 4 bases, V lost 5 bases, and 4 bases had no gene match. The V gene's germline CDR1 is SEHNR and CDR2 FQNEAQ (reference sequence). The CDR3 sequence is CASSTTSGREYEQYF. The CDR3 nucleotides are TGTGCCAGCAGCACGACTAGCGGGAGGGAATACGAGCAGTACTTC.

The CDR3 bases are TGTGCCAGCAGTGCTAGCGGGGGGTCTGGGGCCAACGTCCTGACTTTC. This encodes CASSASGGSGANVLTF. The chain has TRBV6-4 and TRBJ2-6; TRBD2 matches at 11 bases. Germline CDR1 reads MRHNA; CDR2 reads SNTAGT. V lost 4 bases and J lost 1; bases outside the gene matches: 0. The CDR3 spans 16 residues.

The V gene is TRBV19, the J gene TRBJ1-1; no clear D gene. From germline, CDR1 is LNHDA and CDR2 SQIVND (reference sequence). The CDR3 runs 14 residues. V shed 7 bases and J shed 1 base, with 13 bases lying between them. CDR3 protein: CASMGKAANTEAFF. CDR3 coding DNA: TGTGCCAGTATGGGGAAGGCAGCGAACACTGAAGCTTTCTTT. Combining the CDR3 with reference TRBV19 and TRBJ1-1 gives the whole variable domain DGGITQSPKYLFRKEGQNVTLSCEQNLNHDAMYWYRQDPGQGLRLIYYSQIVNDFQKGDIAEGYSVSREKKESFPLTVTSAQKNPTAFYLCASMGKAANTEAFFGQGTRLTVV.

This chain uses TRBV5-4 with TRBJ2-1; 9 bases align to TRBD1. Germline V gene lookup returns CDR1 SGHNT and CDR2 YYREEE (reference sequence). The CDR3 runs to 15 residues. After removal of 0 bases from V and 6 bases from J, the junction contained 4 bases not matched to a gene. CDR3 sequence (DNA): TGTGCCAGCAGCTTGGAACAGGGGGCTGGCAATGAGCAGTTCTTC. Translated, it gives CASSLEQGAGNEQFF.

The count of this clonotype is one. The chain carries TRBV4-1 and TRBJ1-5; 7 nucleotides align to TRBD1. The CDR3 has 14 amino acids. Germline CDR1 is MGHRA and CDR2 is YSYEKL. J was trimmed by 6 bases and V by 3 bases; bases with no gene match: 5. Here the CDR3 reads CASSHAGGIQPQHF. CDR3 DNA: TGCGCCAGCAGCCACGCAGGGGGGATTCAGCCCCAGCATTTT.

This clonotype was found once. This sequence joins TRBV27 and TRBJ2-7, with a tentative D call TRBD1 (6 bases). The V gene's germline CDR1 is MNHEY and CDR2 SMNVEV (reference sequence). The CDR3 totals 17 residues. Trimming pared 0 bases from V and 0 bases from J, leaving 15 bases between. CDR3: CASSLSMGAGSSYEQYF. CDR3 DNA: TGTGCCAGCAGTTTATCGATGGGGGCAGGGAGCTCCTACGAGCAGTACTTC.

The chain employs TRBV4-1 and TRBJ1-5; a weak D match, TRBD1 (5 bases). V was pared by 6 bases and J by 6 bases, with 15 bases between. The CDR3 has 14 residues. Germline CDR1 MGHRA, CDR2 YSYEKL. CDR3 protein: CASSRGGMGQPQHF. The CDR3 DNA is TGCGCCAGCAGTAGGGGCGGGATGGGTCAGCCCCAGCATTTT.

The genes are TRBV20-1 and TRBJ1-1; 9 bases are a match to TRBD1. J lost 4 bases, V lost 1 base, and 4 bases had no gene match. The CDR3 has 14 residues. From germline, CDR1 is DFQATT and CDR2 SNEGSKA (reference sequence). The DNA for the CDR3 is TGCAGTGCTAGAGTTCCGGACAGGGGCACTGAAGCTTTCTTT. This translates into CSARVPDRGTEAFF.

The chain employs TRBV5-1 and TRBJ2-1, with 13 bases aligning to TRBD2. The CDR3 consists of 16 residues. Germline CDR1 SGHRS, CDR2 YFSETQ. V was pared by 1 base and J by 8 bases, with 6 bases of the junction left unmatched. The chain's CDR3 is CASSLWTSGGIDEQFF. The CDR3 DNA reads TGCGCCAGCAGCTTGTGGACTAGCGGGGGTATAGATGAGCAGTTCTTC.

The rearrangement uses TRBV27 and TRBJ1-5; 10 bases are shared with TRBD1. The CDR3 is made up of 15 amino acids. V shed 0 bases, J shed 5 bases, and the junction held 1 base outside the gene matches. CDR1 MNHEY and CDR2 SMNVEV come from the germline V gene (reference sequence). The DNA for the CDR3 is TGTGCCAGCAGTTTATCGACAGGGGGCTATCAGCCCCAGCATTTT. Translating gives CASSLSTGGYQPQHF.

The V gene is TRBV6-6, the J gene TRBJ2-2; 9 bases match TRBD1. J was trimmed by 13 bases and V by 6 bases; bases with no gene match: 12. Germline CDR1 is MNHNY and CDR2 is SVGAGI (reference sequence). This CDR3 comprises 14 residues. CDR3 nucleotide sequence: TGTGCCAGCAGCCCGACAGGGGGGGTCGGTGGGCTGTTTTTT. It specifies CASSPTGGVGGLFF.

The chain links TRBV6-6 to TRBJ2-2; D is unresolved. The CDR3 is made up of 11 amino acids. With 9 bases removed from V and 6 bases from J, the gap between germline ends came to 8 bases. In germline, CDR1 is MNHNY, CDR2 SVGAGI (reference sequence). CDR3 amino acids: CASEWAGELFF. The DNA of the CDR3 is TGTGCCAGTGAGTGGGCCGGGGAGCTGTTTTTT.

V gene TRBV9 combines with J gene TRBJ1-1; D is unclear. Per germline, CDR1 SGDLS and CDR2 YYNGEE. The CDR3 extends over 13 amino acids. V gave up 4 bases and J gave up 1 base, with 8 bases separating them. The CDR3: CASSPRSNTEAFF. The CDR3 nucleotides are TGTGCCAGCAGCCCCCGGTCGAACACTGAAGCTTTCTTT.

The CDR3 sequence is CASGTPDTQYF. The CDR3 coding sequence is TGTGCCAGCGGGACCCCAGATACGCAGTATTTT. V usage is TRBV7-3 and J usage is TRBJ2-3; D is tentatively TRBD1 or TRBD2 (5 bases each). The germline V gene encodes CDR1 SGHTA and CDR2 FQGTGA. V lost 8 bases, J lost 4 bases, and 7 bases lay in between. CDR3 length: 11 amino acids.

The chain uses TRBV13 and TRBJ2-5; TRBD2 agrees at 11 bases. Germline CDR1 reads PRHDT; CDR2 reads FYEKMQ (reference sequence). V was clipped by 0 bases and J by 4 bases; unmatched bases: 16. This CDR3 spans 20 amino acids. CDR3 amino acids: CASSLGLVDLTSGSLETQYF. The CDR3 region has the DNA TGTGCCAGCAGCTTAGGCCTAGTAGACTTAACTAGCGGGAGCCTAGAGACCCAGTACTTC.

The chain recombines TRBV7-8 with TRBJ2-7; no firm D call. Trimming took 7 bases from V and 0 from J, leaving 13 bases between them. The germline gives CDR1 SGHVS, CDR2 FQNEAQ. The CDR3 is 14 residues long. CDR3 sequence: CASTPGTVSYEQYF. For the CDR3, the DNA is TGTGCCAGCACCCCGGGTACAGTCTCCTACGAGCAGTACTTC.

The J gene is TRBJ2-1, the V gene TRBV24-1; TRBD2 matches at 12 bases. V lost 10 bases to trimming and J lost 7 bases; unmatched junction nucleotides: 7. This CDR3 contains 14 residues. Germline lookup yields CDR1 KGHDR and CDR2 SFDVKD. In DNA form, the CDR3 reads TGTGCCACAGAGACTAGCGGGAGTAGGAATGAGCAGTTCTTC. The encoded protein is CATETSGSRNEQFF.

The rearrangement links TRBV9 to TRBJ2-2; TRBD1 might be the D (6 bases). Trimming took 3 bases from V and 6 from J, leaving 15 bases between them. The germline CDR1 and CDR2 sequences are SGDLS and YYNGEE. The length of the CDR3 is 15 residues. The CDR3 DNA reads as TGTGCCAGCAGCGCCACAGGGTGGGTCGCCGGGGAGCTGTTTTTT. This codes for CASSATGWVAGELFF.

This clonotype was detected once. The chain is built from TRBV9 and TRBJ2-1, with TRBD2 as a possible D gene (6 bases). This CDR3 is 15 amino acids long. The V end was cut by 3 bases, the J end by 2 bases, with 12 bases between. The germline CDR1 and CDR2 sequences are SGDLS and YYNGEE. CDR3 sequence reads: CASSAGGGPYNEQFF. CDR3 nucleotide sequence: TGTGCCAGCAGCGCCGGGGGAGGACCCTACAATGAGCAGTTCTTC.